The rows below give T cell receptor beta chains drawn from one sample of a study of cytomegalovirus exposure and HLA in healthy donors. TCRdb's table, derived via immunoSEQ multiplex PCR, lists solely in-frame clones and lacks some. The sample includes roughly 100,000 clones, about two thirds of them seen just once. The sequencing input was PBMCs. These receptors originate from a female donor in good health and CMV-seronegative. Both conserved end residues are part of each CDR3. D genes are given only for firm matches. Only part of the rows carry a size: once, few, many, or a class if the clone is expanded.

V	J	size	D	CDR3	DNA
TRBV9	TRBJ2-1	.	.	CASSVAITVGSYNEQFF	TGTGCCAGCAGCGTAGCGATCACAGTCGGCTCCTACAATGAGCAGTTCTTC
TRBV6-5	TRBJ1-2	.	.	CASSPGGGNYGYTF	TGTGCCAGCAGTCCCGGGGGGGGCAACTATGGCTACACCTTC
TRBV30	TRBJ1-5	.	.	CAWSVPGGSNQPQHF	TGTGCCTGGAGTGTTCCGGGCGGGAGCAATCAGCCCCAGCATTTT
TRBV28	TRBJ1-4	.	.	CASSLYREPNEKLFF	TGTGCCAGCAGTTTATACAGGGAACCTAATGAAAAACTGTTTTTT
TRBV7-2	TRBJ2-1	.	TRBD2	CASSWTSGGEGQFF	TGTGCCAGCAGCTGGACTAGCGGAGGGGAAGGGCAGTTCTTC
TRBV6-1	TRBJ2-7	.	TRBD1	CASSGTGGSYEQYF	TGTGCCAGCAGTGGGACAGGGGGATCCTACGAGCAGTACTTC
TRBV6-4	TRBJ2-7	.	TRBD1	CASSDPYRGWRNEQYF	TGTGCCAGCAGTGACCCCTACAGGGGATGGAGGAACGAGCAGTACTTC
TRBV9	TRBJ2-1	.	TRBD2	CASSGTPSGRNFYNEQFF	TGTGCCAGCAGCGGAACCCCGAGCGGGAGAAACTTCTACAATGAGCAGTTCTTC
TRBV6-5	TRBJ1-3	.	TRBD1	CASRATGTSGNTIYF	TGTGCCAGCAGGGCGACAGGGACCTCTGGAAACACCATATATTTT
TRBV19	TRBJ1-1	.	.	CASSIHTGLDTEAFF	TGTGCCAGTAGTATCCATACAGGTTTGGACACTGAAGCTTTCTTT
TRBV7-3	TRBJ2-3	.	TRBD2	CASSPGLAGGADTQYF	TGTGCCAGCAGCCCCGGACTAGCGGGAGGGGCAGATACGCAGTATTTT
TRBV5-1	TRBJ1-2	.	.	CASSLSGFYGYTF	TGCGCCAGCAGCTTATCAGGGTTCTATGGCTACACCTTC
TRBV15	TRBJ2-1	.	TRBD1	CATSRVVGQYNEQFF	TGTGCCACCAGCAGAGTGGTGGGACAGTACAATGAGCAGTTCTTC
TRBV30	TRBJ2-1	.	.	CAWSIPGNEQFF	TGTGCCTGGAGTATACCGGGGAATGAGCAGTTCTTC
TRBV7-8	TRBJ2-7	.	TRBD1	CASSFGTALVSEQYF	TGTGCCAGCAGCTTCGGGACAGCTCTGGTGAGCGAGCAGTACTTC
TRBV9	TRBJ1-1	.	TRBD1	CASSVAGTGVMTEAFF	TGTGCCAGCAGCGTAGCTGGGACAGGGGTAATGACTGAAGCTTTCTTT
TRBV19	TRBJ2-7	.	.	CASSMASSGEQYF	TGTGCCAGTAGTATGGCGTCGTCGGGTGAGCAGTACTTC
TRBV29-1	TRBJ2-1	.	.	CSVRGGSYNEQFF	TGCAGCGTTAGAGGGGGCTCCTACAATGAGCAGTTCTTC
TRBV5-1	TRBJ2-7	once	.	CASRTGVEQYF	TGCGCCAGCAGGACGGGAGTCGAGCAGTACTTC
TRBV28	TRBJ2-2	.	.	CASSMTGNTGELFF	TGTGCCAGCAGTATGACAGGGAACACCGGGGAGCTGTTTTTT
TRBV4-1	TRBJ1-1	.	.	CASSQWEQGTEAFF	TGCGCCAGCAGCCAATGGGAACAGGGAACTGAAGCTTTCTTT
TRBV4-1	TRBJ2-2	.	TRBD2	CASSQSTSGRVYTGELFF	TGCGCCAGCAGCCAATCGACTAGCGGGAGGGTGTACACCGGGGAGCTGTTTTTT
TRBV19	TRBJ2-3	once	.	CASSISVSWRGPDTQYF	TGTGCCAGTAGTATTTCTGTCTCGTGGCGGGGCCCAGATACGCAGTATTTT
TRBV11-2	TRBJ2-6	.	TRBD2	CASGRLAGGSSGANVLTF	TGTGCCAGCGGCCGCCTAGCGGGAGGTAGCTCTGGGGCCAACGTCCTGACTTTC
TRBV10-1	TRBJ1-5	.	.	CASSEGVGQPQHF	TGCGCCAGCAGTGAAGGAGTGGGTCAGCCCCAGCATTTT
TRBV7-9	TRBJ1-5	few	.	CASSRGSEPQHF	TGTGCCAGCAGCAGGGGGTCGGAGCCCCAGCATTTT
TRBV7-9	TRBJ2-1	.	.	CASSLVEGRGFF	TGTGCCAGCAGCTTAGTAGAGGGGCGGGGGTTCTTC
TRBV29-1	TRBJ1-2	.	.	CSVEEVGVGDGYTF	TGCAGCGTTGAAGAAGTGGGAGTAGGCGATGGCTACACCTTC
TRBV5-6	TRBJ2-3	.	.	CASSLGEGVDTQYF	TGTGCCAGCAGCTTGGGGGAGGGGGTCGATACGCAGTATTTT
TRBV9	TRBJ2-3	.	TRBD2	CASSISAGSQDTQYF	TGTGCCAGCAGCATTTCAGCGGGATCTCAAGATACGCAGTATTTT
TRBV6-4	TRBJ2-7	.	TRBD2	CASTTGGDEQYF	TGTGCCAGCACGACGGGAGGTGACGAGCAGTACTTC
TRBV14	TRBJ1-2	once	TRBD1	CASSRLGTGGWSGYTF	TGTGCCAGCAGCCGACTGGGGACAGGGGGCTGGAGTGGCTACACCTTC
TRBV5-1	TRBJ2-5	.	TRBD2	CASTPAGGPWETQYF	TGCGCCAGCACCCCAGCGGGAGGGCCTTGGGAGACCCAGTACTTC
TRBV28	TRBJ2-1	.	TRBD2	CASSPTSVAYNEQFF	TGTGCCAGCAGTCCGACTAGCGTAGCCTACAATGAGCAGTTCTTC
TRBV30	TRBJ1-1	.	.	CAWSVSTGVAEAFF	TGTGCCTGGAGTGTAAGTACCGGAGTCGCTGAAGCTTTCTTT
TRBV6-5	TRBJ2-6	.	.	CASSSYPRAGANVLTF	TGTGCCAGCAGTTCCTACCCTCGCGCTGGGGCCAACGTCCTGACTTTC
TRBV19	TRBJ2-4	.	.	CASSISRDKNIQYF	TGTGCCAGTAGTATAAGCCGGGACAAAAACATTCAGTACTTC
TRBV6-6	TRBJ2-3	once	TRBD2	CASSYRSSGSQDTQYF	TGTGCCAGCAGTTATAGGAGTAGCGGGAGTCAAGATACGCAGTATTTT
TRBV5-1	TRBJ2-3	.	.	CASSRDIDPRTDTQYF	TGCGCCAGCAGCCGGGACATTGACCCGCGCACAGATACGCAGTATTTT
TRBV7-9	TRBJ2-7	.	TRBD1	CASSSPDRVGGREQYF	TGTGCCAGCAGCTCCCCGGACAGGGTGGGTGGGCGCGAGCAGTACTTC
TRBV4-2	TRBJ1-4	many	TRBD1	CASSQETGQGAEKLFF	TGTGCCAGCAGCCAAGAGACTGGACAGGGGGCCGAAAAACTGTTTTTT
TRBV18	TRBJ1-5	.	.	CASSAGREGQPQHF	TGTGCCAGCTCCGCCGGGAGGGAAGGTCAGCCCCAGCATTTT
TRBV19	TRBJ2-2	.	TRBD2	CASSRGLVWELFF	TGTGCCAGTAGTAGAGGACTAGTGTGGGAGCTGTTTTTT
TRBV5-1	TRBJ2-3	.	.	CASSLDGVGTDTQYF	TGCGCCAGCAGCTTGGACGGGGTCGGCACAGATACGCAGTATTTT
TRBV5-1	TRBJ2-7	.	TRBD2	CASSHSGKGYEQYF	TGCGCCAGCAGCCATAGCGGGAAAGGTTACGAGCAGTACTTC
TRBV7-2	TRBJ2-1	.	.	CASSLNSGYNEQFF	TGTGCCAGCAGCTTAAACTCCGGGTACAATGAGCAGTTCTTC
TRBV30	TRBJ2-2	few	TRBD1	CAWSVGQGRRSNTGELFF	TGTGCCTGGAGTGTAGGACAGGGTAGAAGGTCGAACACCGGGGAGCTGTTTTTT